This passage covers 15 T cell receptor beta chains from one sample sequenced in a study of breast tumors, draining lymph nodes, adjacent tissues. MiXCR was run by TCRdb on the multiplex PCR reads, yielding one entry per CDR3 protein. The table lists tens of thousands of distinct CDR3 sequences, 45% to 75% of them singletons. The sample was breast tumor tissue. All receptors derive from a female donor with breast cancer. Some clones in this sample may be carry-over from other donors' samples.

This clonotype was observed many times. The J gene is TRBJ1-5, the V gene TRBV12-3 or TRBV12-4; D gene ambiguous. The CDR3 is made up of 13 amino acids. Deletions cut 5 bases from V and 9 bases from J, with 14 bases between. This CDR3 reads CASSLDPSVPQHF. DNA of the CDR3: TGTGCCAGCAGTCTCGACCCGTCCGTGCCCCAGCATTTT.

This chain uses TRBV12-3 or TRBV12-4 with TRBJ2-5; TRBD1 agrees at 11 bases. CDR3 length: 18 amino acids. Trimming removed 5 bases from V and 6 bases from J; junction bases left unmatched: 17. Written as DNA, the CDR3 is TGTGCCAGCAGTGAAAGGACAGGGGGCGTTCTTCACCTACAGACCCAGTACTTC. It translates to CASSERTGGVLHLQTQYF.

This chain joins TRBV10-3 and TRBJ2-1; D may be TRBD1 (6 bases). V shed 0 bases and J shed 0 bases, with 12 bases lying between them. Germline V gene lookup returns CDR1 ENHRY and CDR2 SYGVKD. CDR3 size: 17 residues. The CDR3 here is CAISESMGRGSYNEQFF. The DNA for the CDR3 is TGTGCCATCAGTGAGTCGATGGGCAGGGGCTCCTACAATGAGCAGTTCTTC.

A word on this clonotype: One end of the junction varies from germline; a read error may be responsible. J is TRBJ2-1 and V is TRBV5-1; D might be TRBD2 (6 bases). Germline-derived CDR1 and CDR2 are SGHRS and YFSETQ. The CDR3 runs 17 residues. The CDR3 coding sequence is TGTGCCAGCAGAGAGGGAAGGCTGGAGGGCCCCTACAATGAGCAGTTCTTC. Protein: CASREGRLEGPYNEQFF.

This clonotype is deemed medium-sized. This chain joins TRBV15 and TRBJ1-2; unclear D gene. Trimming left V 4 bases short and J 8 bases short, with 26 bases between. In germline, CDR1 is LNHNV, CDR2 YYDKDF (reference sequence). The CDR3 has 17 amino acids. DNA of the CDR3: TGTGCCACCAGCACAGAAACGCGGACGGAGAGCTCGGGCGGCTACACCTTC. Translating gives CATSTETRTESSGGYTF.

The chain links TRBV7-9 to TRBJ2-7; D not certain. Germline CDR1 and CDR2: SEHNR and FQNEAQ (reference sequence). This CDR3 comprises 14 residues. With 1 base removed from V and 5 bases from J, the gap between germline ends came to 12 bases. CDR3 region: CASSLDPQSDEQYF. DNA of the CDR3: TGTGCCAGCAGCTTAGACCCACAGTCGGACGAGCAGTACTTC.

The chain carries TRBV20-1 and TRBJ1-2, with TRBD1 identical over 7 bases. Germline V gene sequence: CDR1 DFQATT, CDR2 SNEGSKA (reference sequence). Trimming took 3 bases from V and 7 from J; bases not matched to a gene: 8. CDR3 size: 13 residues. For the CDR3, the DNA is TGCAGTGCTAGCCCGCAGGGGGTGGGTGGCTACACCTTC. This gives the protein CSASPQGVGGYTF.

V gene TRBV24-1 combines with J gene TRBJ2-7, with unresolved D. Trimming took off 12 bases at V and 3 bases at J, with 5 bases between the two ends. The germline V gene has CDR1 KGHDR and CDR2 SFDVKD. The CDR3 sequence is 9 residues long. CDR3 region: CAPSYEQYF. The DNA of the CDR3 is TGTGCCCCAAGCTACGAGCAGTACTTC.

This clonotype was counted ten times or more. This may arise from a read error, as a much more abundant clone is one base away. The chain couples TRBV5-6 to TRBJ2-7, with TRBD1 identical over 7 bases. From germline, CDR1 is SGHDT and CDR2 YYEEEE. The CDR3 runs 13 residues. After removal of 4 bases from V and 2 bases from J, the junction contained 3 bases not matched to a gene. In DNA form, the CDR3 reads TGTGCCAGCAGCAGGGGGACAGCCTACGAGCAGTACTTC. Its protein is CASSRGTAYEQYF.

This clonotype was counted at least ten times. V and J are TRBV27 and TRBJ1-2; D may be TRBD1 (5 bases). The germline CDR1 and CDR2 sequences are MNHEY and SMNVEV (reference sequence). The ends were cut back, 2 bases at V and 7 bases at J, with 11 bases in the middle. The CDR3 length is 13 residues. CDR3 nucleotides: TGTGCCAGCAGTTTACAGGGAAGTGGTGGCTACACCTTC. It yields the protein CASSLQGSGGYTF.

This clonotype was recorded at least ten times. This chain connects TRBV20-1 to TRBJ1-1, with D possibly matching TRBD1 (6 bases). Germline V gene sequence: CDR1 DFQATT, CDR2 SNEGSKA (reference sequence). CDR3 length equals 14 residues. The V gene lost 3 bases and the J gene lost 1 base, with 12 bases spanning the gap. DNA of the CDR3: TGCAGTGCTAGGGCAGGGGCGGGGAACACTGAAGCTTTCTTT. It is translated as CSARAGAGNTEAFF.

This rearrangement joins TRBV6-6 to TRBJ1-6; a possible D gene is TRBD1 (5 bases). V lost 4 bases and J lost 10, with 11 bases in between. The CDR3 length is 13 residues. Germline CDR1 MNHNY, CDR2 SVGAGI (reference sequence). CDR3 nucleotide sequence: TGTGCCAGCAGTTCCCTGGGGGACTCACCCCTCCACTTT. Translation: CASSSLGDSPLHF.

With regard to this clonotype: This sequence may be a read error, since a much larger clone differs from it by one base. Here the CDR3 omits its conserved ending phenylalanine or tryptophan, so a read error is the likely source. The DNA is left out, because the CDR3 cannot be placed on it with certainty; the CDR3 is given as TCRdb lists it. This chain uses TRBV7-6 with TRBJ1-1; whether TRBD1, the table's D call, matches the DNA was not checked. The CDR3 is 16 amino acids long, termini counted. Looked up from germline, CDR1 is SGHVS and CDR2 is FNYEAQ. The CDR3 protein is CASSLAGTGEGTEPFL.

This chain joins TRBV5-6 and TRBJ2-7; 8 bases map to TRBD1. J gave up 1 base and V 0 bases, and 6 bases lay outside the gene matches. CDR1 SGHDT and CDR2 YYEEEE come from the germline V gene. The CDR3 has 16 amino acids. The CDR3 reads CASSLEPGQVSYEQYF. The CDR3 bases are TGTGCCAGCAGCTTGGAACCGGGACAGGTTTCCTACGAGCAGTACTTC.

This clonotype was recorded at least ten times. V gene TRBV18 combines with J gene TRBJ1-1; 9 nucleotides line up with TRBD1. The germline V gene encodes CDR1 KGHSH and CDR2 LQKENI. The CDR3 is 15 amino acids. V trimming: 0 bases; J trimming: 5 bases; junction bases outside the gene matches: 4. The DNA of the CDR3 is TGTGCCAGCTCACCACCGAACGACAGGGGGACTGAAGCTTTCTTT. Encoded protein: CASSPPNDRGTEAFF.